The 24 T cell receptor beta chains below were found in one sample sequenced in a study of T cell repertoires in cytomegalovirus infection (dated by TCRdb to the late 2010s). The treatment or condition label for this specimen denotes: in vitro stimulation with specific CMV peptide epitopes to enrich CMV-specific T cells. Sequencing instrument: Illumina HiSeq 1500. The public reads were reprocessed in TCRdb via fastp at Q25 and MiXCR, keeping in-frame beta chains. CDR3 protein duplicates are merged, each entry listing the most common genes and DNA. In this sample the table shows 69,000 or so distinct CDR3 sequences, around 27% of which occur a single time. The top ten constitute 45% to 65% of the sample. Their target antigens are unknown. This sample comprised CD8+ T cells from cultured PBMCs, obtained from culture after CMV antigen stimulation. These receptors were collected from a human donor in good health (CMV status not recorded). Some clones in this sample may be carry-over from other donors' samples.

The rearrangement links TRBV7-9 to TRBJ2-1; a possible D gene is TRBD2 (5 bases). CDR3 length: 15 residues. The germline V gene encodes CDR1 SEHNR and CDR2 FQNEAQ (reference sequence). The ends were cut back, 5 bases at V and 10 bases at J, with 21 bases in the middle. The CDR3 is CASSTLLEGTWEQFF. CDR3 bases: TGTGCCAGCAGCACCTTACTAGAGGGTACGTGGGAGCAGTTCTTC.

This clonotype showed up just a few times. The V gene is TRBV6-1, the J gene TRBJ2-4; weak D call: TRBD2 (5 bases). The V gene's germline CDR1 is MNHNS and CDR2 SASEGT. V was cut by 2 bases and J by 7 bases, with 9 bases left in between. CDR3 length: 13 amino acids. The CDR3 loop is CASSEREWNIQYF. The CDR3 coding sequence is TGTGCCAGCAGTGAACGGGAATGGAACATTCAGTACTTC.

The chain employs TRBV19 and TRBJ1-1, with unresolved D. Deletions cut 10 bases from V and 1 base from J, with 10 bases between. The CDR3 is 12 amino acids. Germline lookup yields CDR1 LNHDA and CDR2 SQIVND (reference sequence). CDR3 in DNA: TGTGCCACTGGGGTTCCGAACACTGAAGCTTTCTTT. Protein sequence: CATGVPNTEAFF.

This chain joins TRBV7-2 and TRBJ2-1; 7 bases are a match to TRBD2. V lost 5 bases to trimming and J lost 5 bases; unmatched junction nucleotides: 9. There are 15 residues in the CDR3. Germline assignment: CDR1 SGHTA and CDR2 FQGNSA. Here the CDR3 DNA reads TGTGCCAGCAGCCGACGCCTAGCGGCAAACAATGAGCAGTTCTTC. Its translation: CASSRRLAANNEQFF.

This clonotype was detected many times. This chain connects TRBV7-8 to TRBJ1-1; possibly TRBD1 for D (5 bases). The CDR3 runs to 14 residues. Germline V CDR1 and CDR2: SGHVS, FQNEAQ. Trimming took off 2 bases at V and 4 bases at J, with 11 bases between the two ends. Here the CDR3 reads CASSLSGGGTEAFF. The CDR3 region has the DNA TGTGCCAGCAGCTTATCCGGGGGGGGCACTGAAGCTTTCTTT.

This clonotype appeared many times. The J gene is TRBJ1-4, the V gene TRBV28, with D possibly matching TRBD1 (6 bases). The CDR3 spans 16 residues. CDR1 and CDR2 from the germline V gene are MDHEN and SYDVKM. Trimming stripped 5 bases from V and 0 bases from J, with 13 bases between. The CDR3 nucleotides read TGTGCCAGCAGTCCGCCCGGACAGTCAACTAATGAAAAACTGTTTTTT. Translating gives CASSPPGQSTNEKLFF.

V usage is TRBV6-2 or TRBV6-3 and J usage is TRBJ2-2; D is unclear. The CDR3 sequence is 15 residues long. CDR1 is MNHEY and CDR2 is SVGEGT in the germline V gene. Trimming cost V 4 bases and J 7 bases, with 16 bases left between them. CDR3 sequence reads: CASSSNLDPRGELFF. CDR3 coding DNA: TGTGCCAGCAGTTCGAACTTGGATCCCCGCGGGGAGCTGTTTTTT.

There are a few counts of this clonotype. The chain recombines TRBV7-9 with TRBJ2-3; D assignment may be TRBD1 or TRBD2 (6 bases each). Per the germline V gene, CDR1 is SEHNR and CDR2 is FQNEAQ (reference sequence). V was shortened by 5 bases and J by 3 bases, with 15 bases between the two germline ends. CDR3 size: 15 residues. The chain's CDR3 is CASSPEGGSTDTQYF. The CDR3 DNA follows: TGTGCCAGCAGCCCGGAGGGGGGTTCGACAGATACGCAGTATTTT.

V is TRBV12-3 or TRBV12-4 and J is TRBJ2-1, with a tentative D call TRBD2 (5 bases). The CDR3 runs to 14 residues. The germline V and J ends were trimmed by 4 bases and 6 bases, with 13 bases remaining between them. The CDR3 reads CASSYGNSGNEQFF. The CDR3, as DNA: TGTGCCAGCAGTTATGGGAACAGCGGCAATGAGCAGTTCTTC.

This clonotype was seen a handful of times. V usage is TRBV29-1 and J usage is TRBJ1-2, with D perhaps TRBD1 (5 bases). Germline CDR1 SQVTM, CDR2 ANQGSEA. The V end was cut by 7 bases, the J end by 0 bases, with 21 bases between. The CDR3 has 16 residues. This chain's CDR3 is CSASGGRGRANYGYTF. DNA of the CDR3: TGCAGCGCCAGCGGAGGACGGGGGAGAGCTAACTATGGCTACACCTTC.

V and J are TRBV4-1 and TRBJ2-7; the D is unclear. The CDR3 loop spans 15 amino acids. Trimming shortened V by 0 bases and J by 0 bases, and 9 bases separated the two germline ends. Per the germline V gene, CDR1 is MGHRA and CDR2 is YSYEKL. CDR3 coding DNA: TGCGCCAGCAGCCAAGATTTAACGGCCTCCTACGAGCAGTACTTC. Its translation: CASSQDLTASYEQYF.

This CDR3 is CASRGGTGELFF. As DNA, the CDR3 is TGTGCCAGCAGGGGGGGGACCGGGGAGCTGTTTTTT. The chain employs TRBV25-1 and TRBJ2-2; 7 bases map to TRBD2. Germline CDR1 is MGHDK and CDR2 is SYGVNS. Unmatched junction bases numbered 0, after V lost 6 bases and J lost 5 bases. The CDR3 has 12 residues.

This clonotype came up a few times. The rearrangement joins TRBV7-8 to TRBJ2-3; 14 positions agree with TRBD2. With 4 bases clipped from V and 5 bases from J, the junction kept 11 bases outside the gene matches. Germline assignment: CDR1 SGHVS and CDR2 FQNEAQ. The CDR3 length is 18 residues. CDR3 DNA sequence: TGTGCCAGCAGCTCGAAGACTAGCGGGAGGGCCTCGGGAGATACGCAGTATTTT. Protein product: CASSSKTSGRASGDTQYF. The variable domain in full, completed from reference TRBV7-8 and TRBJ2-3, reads GAGVSQSPRYKVAKRGQDVALRCDPISGHVSLFWYQQALGQGPEFLTYFQNEAQLDKSGLPSDRFFAERPEGSVSTLKIQRTQQEDSAVYLCASSSKTSGRASGDTQYFGPGTRLTVL.

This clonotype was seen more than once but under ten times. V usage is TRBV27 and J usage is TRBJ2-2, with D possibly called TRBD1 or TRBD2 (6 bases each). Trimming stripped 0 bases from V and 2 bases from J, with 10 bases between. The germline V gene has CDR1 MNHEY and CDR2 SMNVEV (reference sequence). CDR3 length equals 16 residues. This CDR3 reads CASSLSGGGNTGELFF. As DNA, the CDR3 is TGTGCCAGCAGTTTATCTGGAGGGGGAAACACCGGGGAGCTGTTTTTT.

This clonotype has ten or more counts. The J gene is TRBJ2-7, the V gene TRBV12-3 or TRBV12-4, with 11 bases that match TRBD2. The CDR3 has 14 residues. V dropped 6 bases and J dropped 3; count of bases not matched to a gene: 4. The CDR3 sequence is CASRGTSGNYEQYF. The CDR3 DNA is TGTGCCAGCAGAGGGACTAGCGGAAACTACGAGCAGTACTTC.

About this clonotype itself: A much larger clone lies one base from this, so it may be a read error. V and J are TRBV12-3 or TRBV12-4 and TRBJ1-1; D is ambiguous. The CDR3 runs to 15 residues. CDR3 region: CTSSFGPGINTEAFF. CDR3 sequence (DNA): TGTACCAGCAGTTTTGGTCCGGGAATTAACACTGAAGCTTTCTTT.

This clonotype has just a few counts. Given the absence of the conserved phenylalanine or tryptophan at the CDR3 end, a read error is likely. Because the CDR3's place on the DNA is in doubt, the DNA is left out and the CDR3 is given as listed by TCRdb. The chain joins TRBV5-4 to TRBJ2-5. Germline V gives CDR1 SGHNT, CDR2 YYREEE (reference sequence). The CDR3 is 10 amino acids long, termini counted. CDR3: CASSFGPLGI.

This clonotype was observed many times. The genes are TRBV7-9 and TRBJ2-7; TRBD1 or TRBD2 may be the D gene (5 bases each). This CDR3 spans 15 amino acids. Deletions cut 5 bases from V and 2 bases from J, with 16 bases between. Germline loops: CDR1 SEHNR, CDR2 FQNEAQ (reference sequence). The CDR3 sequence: CASSTIRDPAYEQYF. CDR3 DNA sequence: TGTGCCAGCAGCACGATCCGGGACCCTGCCTACGAGCAGTACTTC.

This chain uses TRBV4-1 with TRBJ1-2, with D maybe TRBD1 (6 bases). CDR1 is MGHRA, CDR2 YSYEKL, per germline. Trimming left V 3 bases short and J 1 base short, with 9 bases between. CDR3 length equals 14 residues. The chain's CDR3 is CASSHSQGNYGYTF. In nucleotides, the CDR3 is TGCGCCAGCAGCCATTCACAGGGTAACTATGGCTACACCTTC.

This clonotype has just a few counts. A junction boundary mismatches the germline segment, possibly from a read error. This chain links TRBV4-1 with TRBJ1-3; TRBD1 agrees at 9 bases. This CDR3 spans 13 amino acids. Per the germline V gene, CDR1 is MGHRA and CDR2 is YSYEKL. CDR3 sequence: CASSQDSNRGLCF. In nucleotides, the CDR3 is TGCGCCAGCAGCCAGGATTCGAACAGGGGGCTATGTTTT.

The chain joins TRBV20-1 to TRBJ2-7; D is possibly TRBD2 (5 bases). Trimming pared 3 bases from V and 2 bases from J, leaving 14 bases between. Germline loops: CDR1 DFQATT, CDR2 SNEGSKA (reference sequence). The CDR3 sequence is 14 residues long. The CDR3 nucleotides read TGCAGTGCTAGCTCCGTGGACGGGACCTACGAGCAGTACTTC. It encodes CSASSVDGTYEQYF.

CDR3 DNA sequence: TGTGCCAGCAGCTTGCGACAGCCGGATGAGCAGTTCTTC. Amino acid sequence: CASSLRQPDEQFF. The gene calls are TRBV7-6 and TRBJ2-1; weak D call: TRBD1 (5 bases). Germline CDR1 reads SGHVS; CDR2 reads FNYEAQ. Trimming took off 3 bases at V and 8 bases at J, with 11 bases between the two ends. There are 13 residues in the CDR3.

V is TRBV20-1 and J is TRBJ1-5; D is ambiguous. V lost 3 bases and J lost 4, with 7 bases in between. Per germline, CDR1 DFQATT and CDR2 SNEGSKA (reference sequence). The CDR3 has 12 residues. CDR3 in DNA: TGCAGTGCTAGTGACAAAAATCAGCCCCAGCATTTT. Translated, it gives CSASDKNQPQHF.

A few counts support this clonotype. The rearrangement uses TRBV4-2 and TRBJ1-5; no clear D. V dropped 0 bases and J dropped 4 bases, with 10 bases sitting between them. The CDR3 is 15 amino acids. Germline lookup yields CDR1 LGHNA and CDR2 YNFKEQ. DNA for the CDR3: TGTGCCAGCAGCCAAGATCGCGGCAGAAATCAGCCCCAGCATTTT. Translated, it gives CASSQDRGRNQPQHF.